These 12 T cell receptor beta chains originate from one sample sequenced in a study of PD-1 blockade in classical Hodgkin lymphoma. Only in-frame clones appear in the TCRdb table, and some are missing; sequencing was by immunoSEQ multiplex PCR. The repertoire holds around 40,000 clones, with 70% to 85% as singletons. The time point is: cycle 4 day 1 (C4D1), after five to seven weeks of nivolumab. Brentuximab vedotin exposure varied among the patients, all of whom had relapsed after autologous stem cell transplantation. The sample here was peripheral blood mononuclear cells (PBMCs), taken before the fourth cycle of nivolumab. These receptors all come from a human donor with classical Hodgkin lymphoma.

J is TRBJ2-3 and V is TRBV7-3; perhaps TRBD2 as D (6 bases). The CDR3 is made up of 13 amino acids. Between the trimmed V and J ends, which lost 4 bases and 8 bases, there was a span of 13 bases. Germline-derived CDR1 and CDR2 are SGHTA and FQGTGA. The CDR3 region has the DNA TGTGCCAGCAGCTCCCCCGGGAGCGCTACGCAGTATTTT. It specifies CASSSPGSATQYF.

Of note for this clone: A read error may produce the germline difference seen at one junction end. J is TRBJ1-1 and V is TRBV5-3; D is unresolved. TRBV5-3 belongs to the ORF category, with a function that is uncertain. This CDR3 is built from 13 residues. CDR3: CASSLAGHSEAFF. The CDR3 nucleotides read TGTGCCAGCAGCTTGGCCGGGCATTCTGAAGCTTTCTTT.

This chain connects TRBV7-2 to TRBJ2-1, with 12 bases aligning to TRBD2. The CDR3 consists of 16 residues. Germline V gene sequence: CDR1 SGHTA, CDR2 FQGNSA. Germline trimming cut 3 bases from V and 7 bases from J; bases unmatched to any gene: 7. The CDR3 here is CASSFLAGGPGNEQFF. CDR3 in DNA: TGTGCCAGCAGCTTCCTAGCGGGGGGGCCGGGGAATGAGCAGTTCTTC. Full variable domain (remainder filled in from reference TRBV7-2 and TRBJ2-1): GAGVSQSPSNKVTEKGKDVELRCDPISGHTALYWYRQSLGQGLEFLIYFQGNSAPDKSGLPSDRFSAERTGGSVSTLTIQRTQQEDSAVYLCASSFLAGGPGNEQFFGPGTRLTVL.

The chain employs TRBV5-4 and TRBJ1-1; D is undetermined. V lost 10 bases, J lost 4 bases, and 20 bases lay in between. This CDR3 is built from 14 residues. The germline V gene has CDR1 SGHNT and CDR2 YYREEE (reference sequence). The CDR3, as DNA: TGTGCCGGAACTCAAGGGCGGTGGGGCACTGAAGCTTTCTTT. It codes for CAGTQGRWGTEAFF.

This clone was observed a single time. V usage is TRBV9 and J usage is TRBJ2-1; tentatively, D is TRBD1 or TRBD2 (5 bases each). The CDR3 totals 13 residues. Per germline, CDR1 SGDLS and CDR2 YYNGEE. The germline V and J ends were trimmed by 4 bases and 8 bases, with 13 bases remaining between them. This chain's CDR3 is CASSPPWDHEQFF. CDR3 nucleotides: TGTGCCAGCAGCCCGCCCTGGGACCATGAGCAGTTCTTC.

The V call is TRBV9, the J call TRBJ2-1, with D possibly matching TRBD2 (6 bases). Trimming pared 2 bases from V and 0 bases from J, leaving 15 bases between. Looked up from germline, CDR1 is SGDLS and CDR2 is YYNGEE. CDR3 length equals 17 residues. CDR3 loop: CASSVSRDSSSYNEQFF. The DNA of the CDR3 is TGTGCCAGCAGCGTGTCCCGGGACTCGAGCTCCTACAATGAGCAGTTCTTC. Based on the CDR3 plus reference TRBV9 and TRBJ2-1, the full variable domain is DSGVTQTPKHLITATGQRVTLRCSPRSGDLSVYWYQQSLDQGLQFLIQYYNGEERAKGNILERFSAQQFPDLHSELNLSSLELGDSALYFCASSVSRDSSSYNEQFFGPGTRLTVL.

The J gene is TRBJ1-5, the V gene TRBV28; no firm D call. Trimming pared 3 bases from V and 2 bases from J, leaving 11 bases between. The CDR3 is 15 amino acids. From germline, CDR1 is MDHEN and CDR2 SYDVKM. CDR3 loop: CASSLTPWGNQPQHF. CDR3 DNA: TGTGCCAGCAGTTTGACCCCCTGGGGCAATCAGCCCCAGCATTTT.

J is TRBJ1-2 and V is TRBV19; tentative D call: TRBD1 (5 bases). Trimming cost V 1 base and J 4 bases, with 7 bases left between them. CDR1 and CDR2 from the germline V gene are LNHDA and SQIVND (reference sequence). This CDR3 is built from 13 residues. The CDR3 DNA reads as TGTGCCAGTAGTATAGGACAGACCTATGGCTACACCTTC. Residues: CASSIGQTYGYTF. Drawing the rest from reference TRBV19 and TRBJ1-2, the complete variable domain is DGGITQSPKYLFRKEGQNVTLSCEQNLNHDAMYWYRQDPGQGLRLIYYSQIVNDFQKGDIAEGYSVSREKKESFPLTVTSAQKNPTAFYLCASSIGQTYGYTFGSGTRLTVV.

This clone was detected a few times. The rearrangement joins TRBV28 to TRBJ1-2; maybe TRBD1 (6 bases). The CDR3 length is 15 residues. Germline V gene sequence: CDR1 MDHEN, CDR2 SYDVKM. Trimming cost V 4 bases and J 6 bases, with 18 bases left between them. CDR3 protein: CASSYPLGGANGYTF. The CDR3 nucleotides are TGTGCCAGCAGTTACCCGCTGGGGGGGGCCAATGGCTACACCTTC.

The chain carries TRBV19 and TRBJ1-5, with D perhaps TRBD1 (5 bases). CDR1 is LNHDA, CDR2 SQIVND, per germline (reference sequence). The V and J ends lost 4 bases and 4 bases respectively, with 17 bases between them. This CDR3 has 16 residues. The CDR3 is CASSTRTRPDNQPQHF. The CDR3 DNA sequence: TGTGCCAGTAGTACCCGGACACGTCCCGATAATCAGCCCCAGCATTTT.

The chain employs TRBV10-3 and TRBJ2-7, with a weak D call TRBD1 (5 bases). The germline gives CDR1 ENHRY, CDR2 SYGVKD. The CDR3 loop spans 15 amino acids. Trimming pared 0 bases from V and 5 bases from J, leaving 14 bases between. CDR3 coding DNA: TGTGCCATCAGTGAGTCGAACCAGGGTAAGAACGAGCAGTACTTC. It translates to CAISESNQGKNEQYF.

The rearrangement joins TRBV29-1 to TRBJ2-1; 10 bases match TRBD2. The CDR3 loop spans 14 amino acids. Germline CDR1 and CDR2: SQVTM and ANQGSEA. Trimming at V came to 3 bases and at J to 3 bases, leaving 2 bases not matched to a gene. CDR3 amino acids: CSVDTSGVYNEQFF. CDR3 sequence (DNA): TGCAGCGTTGATACTAGCGGGGTCTACAATGAGCAGTTCTTC.